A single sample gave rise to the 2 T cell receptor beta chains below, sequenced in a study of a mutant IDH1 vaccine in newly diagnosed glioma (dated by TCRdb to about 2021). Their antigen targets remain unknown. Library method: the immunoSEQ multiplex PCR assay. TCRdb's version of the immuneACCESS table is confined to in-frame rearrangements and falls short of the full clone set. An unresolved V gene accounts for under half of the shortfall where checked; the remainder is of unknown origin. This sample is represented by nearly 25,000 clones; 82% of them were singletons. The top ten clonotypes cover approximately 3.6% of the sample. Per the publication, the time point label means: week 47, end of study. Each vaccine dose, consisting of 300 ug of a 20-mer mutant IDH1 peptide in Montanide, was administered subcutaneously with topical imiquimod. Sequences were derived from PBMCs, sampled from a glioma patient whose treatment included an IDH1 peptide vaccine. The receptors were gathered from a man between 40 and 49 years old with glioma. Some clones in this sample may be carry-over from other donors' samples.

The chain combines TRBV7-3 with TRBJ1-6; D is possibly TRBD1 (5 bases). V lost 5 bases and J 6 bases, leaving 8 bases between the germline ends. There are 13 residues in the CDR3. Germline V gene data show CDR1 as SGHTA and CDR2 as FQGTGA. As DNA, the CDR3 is TGTGCCAGCAGCACTGACAGTAATTCACCCCTCCACTTT. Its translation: CASSTDSNSPLHF.

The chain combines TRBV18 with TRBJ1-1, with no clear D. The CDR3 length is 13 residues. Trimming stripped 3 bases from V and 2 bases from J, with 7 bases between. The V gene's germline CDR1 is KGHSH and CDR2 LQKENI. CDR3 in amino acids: CASSPTLNTEAFF. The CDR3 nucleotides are TGTGCCAGCTCACCGACACTAAACACTGAAGCTTTCTTT.